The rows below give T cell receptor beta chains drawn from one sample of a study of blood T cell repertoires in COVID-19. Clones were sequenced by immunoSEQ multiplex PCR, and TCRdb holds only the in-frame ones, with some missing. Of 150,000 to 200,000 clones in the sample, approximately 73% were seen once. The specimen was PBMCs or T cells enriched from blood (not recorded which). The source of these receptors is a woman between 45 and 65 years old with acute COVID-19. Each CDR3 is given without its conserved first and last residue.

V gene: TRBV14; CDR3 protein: ASSTDRNYGYT
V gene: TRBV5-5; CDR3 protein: ASSRGLGLVSLH
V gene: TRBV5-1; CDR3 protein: ASNGQEGIYGYT
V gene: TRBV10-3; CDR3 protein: AIRRQDDAMNYGYT
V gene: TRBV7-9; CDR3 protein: ASSFSDSVNEKLF
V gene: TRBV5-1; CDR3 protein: ASSLGAGQGWYGYT
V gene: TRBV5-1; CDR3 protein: ASIQTAGGPGTGELF
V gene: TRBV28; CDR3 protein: ASSLPGGNQPQH
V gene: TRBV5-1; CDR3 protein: ASSPGQINTGELF
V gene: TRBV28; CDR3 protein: ASRSYGQGAFGNEKLF